This T cell receptor (beta chain) was identified during a study of CDR3 diversity in severe acne. TCRdb re-called the PCR reads with MiXCR, one entry per CDR3 protein. The data show 90,000 or so distinct CDR3 sequences, with 45% to 55% seen just once and 9.5% to 13% held by the top ten. CDR1 is SQVTM, CDR2 ANQGSEA, per germline. The J segment lost 5 bases and the V segment lost 7 bases, leaving 6 bases of the junction unmatched. The CDR3 length is 12 residues. This clonotype originated in a male donor in good health, serving as a control. The specimen was blood. V is TRBV29-1 and J is TRBJ2-7, with 9 bases aligning to TRBD1. CDR3 in DNA: TGCAGCGCTGTGGGACAGGGACACGAGCAGTACTTC. Translation gives CSAVGQGHEQYF.